This record looks at one T cell receptor beta chain sequence and its context. Its antigen is not known. 13 Jbeta primers and 60 Vbeta primers were used for the PCR. Clones were read by immunoSEQ multiplex PCR, and TCRdb kept only the in-frame ones, dropping some. This sample contains tens of thousands of clones. This specimen comes from a study of cytomegalovirus exposure and HLA in healthy donors. Notes on the study in general: Sequence variants that were highly shared formed a cluster that was likely a sequencing artifact. Later analysis demonstrated an association between a missense DCLRE1C variant and TCR beta V- and J-gene trimming.

Sequencing was performed on PBMCs. This sequence was found in a man aged 50 or older in good health and CMV-seropositive.

The CDR3 sequence: CASSLAGRGGTEAFF. As DNA, the CDR3 is TGCGCCAGCAGCTTGGCCGGACGGGGGGGCACTGAAGCTTTCTTT. The genes are TRBV5-1 and TRBJ1-1; weak D call: TRBD1 (5 bases). The CDR3 is made up of 15 amino acids. Looked up from germline, CDR1 is SGHRS and CDR2 is YFSETQ. Trimming shortened V by 0 bases and J by 4 bases, and 13 bases separated the two germline ends.